Listed here are 32 T cell receptor beta chains from one sample, sequenced in a study of PD-1 blockade in mismatch repair-deficient tumors. Assay: immunoSEQ multiplex PCR; the TCRdb copy retains only in-frame clones and omits some. The repertoire holds 35,000 or so clones, with about 85% as singletons. The sequencing used peripheral blood, collected 76 weeks after starting pembrolizumab. Every receptor here comes from an adult with mismatch repair-deficient cancer.

A few counts support this clone. The J gene is TRBJ2-7, the V gene TRBV15; weak D call: TRBD2 (5 bases). Trimming removed 3 bases from V and 0 bases from J, with 18 bases in between. CDR3 length equals 17 residues. Germline V gene sequence: CDR1 LNHNV, CDR2 YYDKDF (reference sequence). CDR3 loop: CATSSPRSERNSYEQYF. In nucleotides, the CDR3 is TGTGCCACCAGCAGCCCCAGATCGGAGCGGAACTCCTACGAGCAGTACTTC.

The V call is TRBV5-4, the J call TRBJ2-5; no definite D call. The V end lost 0 bases, the J end lost 5 bases, and 11 bases lay between the germline ends. The CDR3 has 14 amino acids. Germline lookup yields CDR1 SGHNT and CDR2 YYREEE (reference sequence). The CDR3 loop is CASSLAELAETQYF. DNA for the CDR3: TGTGCCAGCAGCTTGGCCGAACTGGCGGAGACCCAGTACTTC.

This clone was counted once. The sample contains more than one DNA sequence encoding this CDR3. CDR3 DNA sequence: TGTGCCAGCAGCTTAACGAGAGAAGAGACCCAGTACTTC. Protein: CASSLTREETQYF. The chain is built from TRBV7-3 and TRBJ2-5; unclear D gene. The CDR3 is 13 residues long. Trimming cost V 0 bases and J 3 bases, with 5 bases left between them. Germline V gene lookup returns CDR1 SGHTA and CDR2 FQGTGA.

V is TRBV19 and J is TRBJ1-2; TRBD1 matches 8 bases. V shed 4 bases, J shed 7 bases, and the junction held 8 bases outside the gene matches. This CDR3 is built from 14 residues. In germline, CDR1 is LNHDA, CDR2 SQIVND (reference sequence). The CDR3 sequence: CASSRTTGDRGYTF. The CDR3 coding sequence is TGTGCCAGTAGTAGAACGACAGGGGACCGTGGCTACACCTTC.

The V and J genes are TRBV27 and TRBJ1-1; D not resolved. From germline, CDR1 is MNHEY and CDR2 SMNVEV (reference sequence). The CDR3 sequence is 11 residues long. V was trimmed by 7 bases and J by 3 bases, leaving 6 bases between them. The CDR3 region is CASIGYTEAFF. The DNA for the CDR3 is TGTGCCAGCATTGGGTACACTGAAGCTTTCTTT.

This chain connects TRBV7-3 to TRBJ1-1; 7 bases are shared with TRBD1. Germline V gives CDR1 SGHTA, CDR2 FQGTGA. The V gene end was trimmed by 4 bases and the J gene end by 5 bases; junction bases not matched to a gene: 4. The CDR3 loop spans 13 amino acids. CDR3 nucleotides: TGTGCCAGCAGCTCAGGGGGGGTTACTGAAGCTTTCTTT. Its translation is CASSSGGVTEAFF.

The chain has TRBV7-8 and TRBJ1-5, with D possibly being TRBD1 (6 bases). Germline V gene data show CDR1 as SGHVS and CDR2 as FQNEAQ. Trimming cost V 1 base and J 1 base, with 17 bases left between them. The CDR3 has 18 amino acids. This CDR3 reads CASSLGARGSGSNQPQHF. The CDR3 DNA reads TGTGCCAGCAGCTTAGGAGCCAGGGGCTCGGGAAGCAATCAGCCCCAGCATTTT.

The chain carries TRBV5-6 and TRBJ2-7, with a possible D match to TRBD1 (6 bases). Trimming removed 1 base at V and 5 bases at J, with 13 bases between. This CDR3 contains 14 residues. The germline gives CDR1 SGHDT, CDR2 YYEEEE. CDR3 coding DNA: TGTGCCAGCAGCTTGACAGGGATTGTCGACGAGCAGTACTTC. Amino acid sequence: CASSLTGIVDEQYF.

This chain connects TRBV7-2 to TRBJ2-7, with D perhaps TRBD2 (5 bases). From germline, CDR1 is SGHTA and CDR2 FQGNSA. The CDR3 is 15 amino acids. V was trimmed by 0 bases and J by 6 bases, leaving 15 bases between them. CDR3 in DNA: TGTGCCAGCAGCTTAGCGATGGGCTCTAGCTCCGAGCAGTACTTC. Its translation is CASSLAMGSSSEQYF. Together with reference TRBV7-2 and TRBJ2-7, the CDR3 gives the full variable domain: GAGVSQSPSNKVTEKGKDVELRCDPISGHTALYWYRQSLGQGLEFLIYFQGNSAPDKSGLPSDRFSAERTGGSVSTLTIQRTQQEDSAVYLCASSLAMGSSSEQYFGPGTRLTVT.

V is TRBV12-5 and J is TRBJ1-1; TRBD1 matches 10 bases. Germline V gene data show CDR1 as LGHNT and CDR2 as FRNRAP. The CDR3 sequence is 18 residues long. Losses at the gene ends were 0 bases for V and 3 bases for J; bases not matched to a gene: 10. The CDR3 sequence is CASGLVLLGTGAYTEAFF. Here the CDR3 DNA reads TGTGCTAGTGGTTTGGTACTATTGGGGACAGGGGCCTACACTGAAGCTTTCTTT.

CDR3 residues: CASSVGTGRETQYF. In DNA, the CDR3 is TGTGCCAGCAGCGTAGGCACAGGGAGAGAGACCCAGTACTTC. The chain uses TRBV9 and TRBJ2-5, with D tentatively TRBD1 (6 bases). The V gene lost 0 bases and the J gene lost 4 bases, with 10 bases spanning the gap. Germline loops: CDR1 SGDLS, CDR2 YYNGEE. CDR3 size: 14 residues.

The rearrangement joins TRBV15 to TRBJ1-1; D is unclear. Germline values: CDR1 LNHNV, CDR2 YYDKDF (reference sequence). The CDR3 runs to 12 residues. Deletions cut 0 bases from V and 12 bases from J, with 11 bases between. CDR3 bases: TGTGCCACCAGCAGAGATCGGATCTCGACTTTCTTT. Its protein product is CATSRDRISTFF.

The rearrangement joins TRBV30 to TRBJ1-5; D is perhaps TRBD1 (6 bases). Germline V CDR1 and CDR2: GTSNPN, SVGIG (reference sequence). There are 14 residues in the CDR3. V lost 1 base to trimming and J lost 5 bases, with 12 bases between them. In DNA form, the CDR3 reads TGTGCCTGGAGTGGGGACACTTCGTATCAGCCCCAGCATTTT. Translation gives CAWSGDTSYQPQHF. Filled out from reference TRBV30 and TRBJ1-5, the complete variable domain reads SQTIHQWPATLVQPVGSPLSLECTVEGTSNPNLYWYRQAAGRGLQLLFYSVGIGQISSEVPQNLSASRPQDRQFILSSKKLLLSDSGFYLCAWSGDTSYQPQHFGDGTRLSIL.

The chain recombines TRBV4-3 with TRBJ1-3; D is unclear. The V gene lost 0 bases and the J gene lost 2 bases, with 8 bases spanning the gap. This CDR3 is built from 15 residues. Germline values: CDR1 LGHNA, CDR2 YSLEER. This CDR3 is CASSQDRVAGNTIYF. In DNA form, the CDR3 reads TGCGCCAGCAGCCAAGATCGGGTAGCTGGAAACACCATATATTTT.

The chain combines TRBV6-1 with TRBJ1-1; D is uncertain. Germline values: CDR1 MNHNS, CDR2 SASEGT. Trimming pared 8 bases from V and 3 bases from J, leaving 7 bases between. The CDR3 sequence is 11 residues long. The CDR3 region is CASGDYTEAFF. The CDR3 DNA follows: TGTGCCAGCGGGGATTACACTGAAGCTTTCTTT.

V and J are TRBV6-1 and TRBJ2-1; D possibly matches TRBD1 or TRBD2 (6 bases each). The V and J ends lost 8 bases and 6 bases respectively, with 8 bases between them. The CDR3 has 11 residues. From germline, CDR1 is MNHNS and CDR2 SASEGT. The CDR3 DNA reads as TGTGCCAGCGGAGGGGGCAATGAGCAGTTCTTC. Encoded protein: CASGGGNEQFF.

The chain links TRBV6-5 to TRBJ1-5; D is possibly TRBD1 (5 bases). The germline V gene encodes CDR1 MNHEY and CDR2 SVGAGI. V was shortened by 5 bases and J by 2 bases, with 7 bases between the two germline ends. The CDR3 sequence is 13 residues long. CDR3 in amino acids: CASSGGGNQPQHF. CDR3 sequence (DNA): TGTGCCAGCAGTGGGGGAGGCAATCAGCCCCAGCATTTT.

V usage is TRBV6-1 and J usage is TRBJ1-5; TRBD1 aligns across 7 bases. Looked up from germline, CDR1 is MNHNS and CDR2 is SASEGT. The V and J ends lost 5 bases and 5 bases, in that order; junction bases with no gene match: 3. The CDR3 totals 13 residues. CDR3 in amino acids: CASSQGTDQPQHF. CDR3 coding DNA: TGTGCCAGCAGTCAGGGGACAGATCAGCCCCAGCATTTT.

V gene TRBV27 combines with J gene TRBJ2-2; 10 bases align to TRBD2. The CDR3 runs 17 residues. Germline V gives CDR1 MNHEY, CDR2 SMNVEV (reference sequence). Trimming took 6 bases from V and 6 from J; bases not matched to a gene: 13. The CDR3 protein is CASRIRELAGVAGELFF. Written as DNA, the CDR3 is TGTGCCAGCAGGATCAGGGAGCTAGCGGGAGTTGCCGGGGAGCTGTTTTTT.

J is TRBJ2-5 and V is TRBV11-2; D gene unclear. Trimming took 2 bases from V and 4 from J, leaving 5 bases between them. Looked up from germline, CDR1 is SGHAT and CDR2 is FQNNGV. The CDR3 length is 12 residues. CDR3 loop: CASSLSRETQYF. The CDR3 DNA sequence: TGTGCCAGCAGCTTAAGCAGAGAGACCCAGTACTTC.

The chain couples TRBV11-2 to TRBJ2-7, with a possible D match to TRBD2 (5 bases). The germline V gene has CDR1 SGHAT and CDR2 FQNNGV. The V and J ends lost 5 bases and 6 bases respectively, with 17 bases between them. This CDR3 has 14 residues. The CDR3 spells CASSRGGAEREQYF. In DNA, the CDR3 is TGTGCCAGCAGCCGTGGAGGAGCTGAGCGCGAGCAGTACTTC.

This chain uses TRBV5-1 with TRBJ2-7; 9 bases agree with TRBD2. The CDR3 totals 15 residues. CDR1 is SGHRS and CDR2 is YFSETQ in the germline V gene. J was trimmed by 3 bases and V by 0 bases; bases with no gene match: 4. CDR3 DNA: TGCGCCAGCAGCTTGGCGGCTAGCGGGGTCTACGAGCAGTACTTC. It codes for CASSLAASGVYEQYF.

The chain is built from TRBV7-2 and TRBJ1-4, with D possibly TRBD1 on 5 matching bases. Germline-derived CDR1 and CDR2 are SGHTA and FQGNSA. The CDR3 is 14 amino acids. Deletions cut 0 bases from V and 12 bases from J, with 14 bases between. Here the CDR3 reads CASSLAGTLAELFF. DNA for the CDR3: TGTGCCAGCAGCTTAGCTGGGACCTTAGCGGAACTGTTTTTT.

This clone was seen more than once but under ten times. The chain employs TRBV7-9 and TRBJ1-2; D gene ambiguous. Between the trimmed V and J ends, which lost 3 bases and 2 bases, there was a span of 10 bases. The germline gives CDR1 SEHNR, CDR2 FQNEAQ (reference sequence). The CDR3 is made up of 14 amino acids. CDR3: CASSLAISNYGYTF. For the CDR3, the DNA is TGTGCCAGCAGCTTGGCCATTAGCAACTATGGCTACACCTTC.

J is TRBJ2-1 and V is TRBV19, with 9 nucleotides matching TRBD2. The CDR3 covers 15 residues. V trimming: 4 bases; J trimming: 4 bases; junction bases outside the gene matches: 5. Germline V gene lookup returns CDR1 LNHDA and CDR2 SQIVND (reference sequence). The CDR3 is CASSKVTSGYNEQFF. DNA for the CDR3: TGTGCCAGTAGTAAGGTGACTAGCGGTTACAATGAGCAGTTCTTC.

This clone was detected only once. The chain has TRBV5-1 and TRBJ2-1; D may match TRBD1 or TRBD2 (6 bases each). The CDR3 runs 16 residues. Germline CDR1 reads SGHRS; CDR2 reads YFSETQ. The V and J ends lost 0 bases and 9 bases respectively, with 19 bases between them. The CDR3 reads CASSLGGAQGDAEQFF. For the CDR3, the DNA is TGCGCCAGCAGCTTGGGGGGGGCTCAGGGCGACGCTGAGCAGTTCTTC. The full variable domain, in which reference TRBV5-1 and TRBJ2-1 provide the parts outside the CDR3, is KAGVTQTPRYLIKTRGQQVTLSCSPISGHRSVSWYQQTPGQGLQFLFEYFSETQRNKGNFPGRFSGRQFSNSRSEMNVSTLELGDSALYLCASSLGGAQGDAEQFFGPGTRLTVL.

The CDR3 bases are TGTGCCAGCAGCTTAGAGGGCAGGGAATTCGATGAGCAGTTCTTC. This codes for CASSLEGREFDEQFF. The gene calls are TRBV11-2 and TRBJ2-1; D might be TRBD1 (5 bases). The CDR3 is 15 amino acids. Germline V gene lookup returns CDR1 SGHAT and CDR2 FQNNGV. Trimming took 0 bases from V and 8 from J, leaving 14 bases between them. Complete variable domain (other parts from reference TRBV11-2 and TRBJ2-1): EAGVAQSPRYKIIEKRQSVAFWCNPISGHATLYWYQQILGQGPKLLIQFQNNGVVDDSQLPKDRFSAERLKGVDSTLKIQPAKLEDSAVYLCASSLEGREFDEQFFGPGTRLTVL.

This clone was seen more than once but under ten times. The chain is built from TRBV11-3 and TRBJ2-7, with 7 nucleotides matching TRBD2. The length of the CDR3 is 16 residues. The V segment lost 5 bases and the J segment 2 bases; nucleotides outside the gene matches: 12. The germline V gene has CDR1 SGHNT and CDR2 YENEEA. The CDR3 is CASSNRGAGAAYEQYF. The CDR3, as DNA: TGTGCCAGCAGCAACCGAGGGGCGGGAGCCGCCTACGAGCAGTACTTC.

The J gene is TRBJ1-1, the V gene TRBV4-1, with D possibly TRBD1 on 5 matching bases. Trimming cost V 0 bases and J 5 bases, with 7 bases left between them. CDR1 MGHRA and CDR2 YSYEKL come from the germline V gene. The CDR3 covers 13 residues. CDR3 amino acids: CASSQERGTEAFF. The DNA of the CDR3 is TGCGCCAGCAGCCAAGAACGGGGGACTGAAGCTTTCTTT.

The sample holds one count of this clone. The rearrangement joins TRBV5-1 to TRBJ2-1; 12 bases align to TRBD2. J lost 10 bases, V lost 4 bases, and 9 bases had no gene match. The CDR3 loop spans 15 amino acids. Germline values: CDR1 SGHRS, CDR2 YFSETQ. This CDR3 is CASSGRTSGAKEQFF. CDR3 nucleotides: TGCGCCAGCAGCGGAAGGACTAGCGGGGCCAAAGAGCAGTTCTTC.

This clone was counted a single time. The chain links TRBV19 to TRBJ2-1, with 7 nucleotides matching TRBD1. V shed 9 bases, J shed 12 bases, and the junction held 23 bases outside the gene matches. This CDR3 comprises 16 residues. CDR1 is LNHDA and CDR2 is SQIVND in the germline V gene (reference sequence). CDR3 bases: TGTGCCAGCACGAGCAGGCTAGCCGACATCAACAGGGGGCAGTTCTTC. Its translation: CASTSRLADINRGQFF.

The V gene is TRBV4-1, the J gene TRBJ2-1; TRBD2 matches at 8 bases. The germline gives CDR1 MGHRA, CDR2 YSYEKL. The CDR3 contains 18 residues. V lost 2 bases, J lost 1 base, and 10 bases stayed unmatched. The CDR3 DNA follows: TGCGCCAGCAGCCAACTACTTAGCGGGGTATGGTCCTACAATGAGCAGTTCTTC. This sequence encodes CASSQLLSGVWSYNEQFF.